This TCR beta chain was identified during a study of response to subunit inactivated influenza vaccine. This CDR3 has 16 amino acids. Germline-derived CDR1 and CDR2 are KGHSH and LQKENI. V lost 5 bases and J lost 0; bases outside the gene matches: 7. TCRdb re-derived calls from the RT-PCR reads in MiXCR, one entry per CDR3 protein. The sample contains approximately 500,000 distinct CDR3 sequences, roughly 25% of which appear only once. In addition, the sample was reused for a study of T cells expressing NK-cell markers. That study adds: Making the TCR beta cDNA relied on 5'RACE template switching with UMIs. Sorting in several experiments was restricted by an anti-gamma-delta TCR antibody to alpha-beta TCR T cells. In a group of 5 or 6 donors, dominant NKG2C+ clonotypes represented about 1.0-7.5% of CD8+ T cells. In four donors, these clonotypes also led the CD3+CD56-NKG2C+ fraction.

The V gene is TRBV18, the J gene TRBJ1-1; 9 positions match TRBD1. The sample here was CD4+ T cells sorted from PBMCs, taken roughly 12 days after vaccination. The TCR originated in a man between 45 and 60 years old who received an inactivated influenza vaccine. This CDR3 reads CASSSGTGNLNTEAFF. The CDR3 DNA reads as TGTGCCAGCTCATCCGGGACAGGGAATTTGAACACTGAAGCTTTCTTT.